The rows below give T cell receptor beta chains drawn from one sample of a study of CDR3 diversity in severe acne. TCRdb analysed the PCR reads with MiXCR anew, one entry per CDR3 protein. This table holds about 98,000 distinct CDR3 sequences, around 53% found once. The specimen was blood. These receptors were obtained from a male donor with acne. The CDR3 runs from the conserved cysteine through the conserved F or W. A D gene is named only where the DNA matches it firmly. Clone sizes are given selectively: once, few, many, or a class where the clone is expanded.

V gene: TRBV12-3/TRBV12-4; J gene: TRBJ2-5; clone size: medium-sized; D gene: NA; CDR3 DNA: TGTGCCAGCAGTTTAGGGGGGGTAGAGACCCAGTACTTC; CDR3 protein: CASSLGGVETQYF
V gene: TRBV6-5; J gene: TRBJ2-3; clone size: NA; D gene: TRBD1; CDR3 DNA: TGTGCCAGCAGTTCCCCCTGGACAGGGGGCAGCACAGATACGCAGTATTTT; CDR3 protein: CASSSPWTGGSTDTQYF
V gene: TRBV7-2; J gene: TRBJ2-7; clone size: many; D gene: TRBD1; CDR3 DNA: TGTGCCAGCAGCTTACCCCGGACAGGGGCCGCGCCTTACGAGCAGTACTTC; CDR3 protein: CASSLPRTGAAPYEQYF
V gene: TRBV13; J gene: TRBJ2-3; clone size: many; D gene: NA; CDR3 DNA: TGTGCCAGCAGCTTCCTACGTGATACGCAGTATTTT; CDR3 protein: CASSFLRDTQYF
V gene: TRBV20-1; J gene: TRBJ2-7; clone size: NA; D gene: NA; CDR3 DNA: TGCAGTGCCAGCAGTTCCTACGGGAACGAGCAGTACTTC; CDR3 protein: CSASSSYGNEQYF
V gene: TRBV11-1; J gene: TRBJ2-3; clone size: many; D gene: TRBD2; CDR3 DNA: TGTGCCAGCAGCTTATTAGGGACTAGCGACACAGATACGCAGTATTTT; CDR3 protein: CASSLLGTSDTDTQYF
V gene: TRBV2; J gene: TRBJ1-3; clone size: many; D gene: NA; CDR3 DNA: TGTGCCAGCAGTGACTCTACAGCGCGGGACACCATATATTTT; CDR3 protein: CASSDSTARDTIYF
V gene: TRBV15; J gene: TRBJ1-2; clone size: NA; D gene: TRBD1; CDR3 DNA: TGTGCCACCAGCAGAGATTGGACGGACAGGAGTTATGGCTACACCTTC; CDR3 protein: CATSRDWTDRSYGYTF
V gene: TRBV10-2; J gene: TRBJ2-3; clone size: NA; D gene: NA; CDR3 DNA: TGCGCCAGCAGTGAGAGGCTATCCGGAACTAGAAGCACAGATACGCAGTATTTT; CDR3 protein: CASSERLSGTRSTDTQYF
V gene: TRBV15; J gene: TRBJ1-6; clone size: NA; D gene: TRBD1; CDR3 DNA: TGTGCCACCAGCAGAGATTCCGGGACAGGCGGTTCACCCCTCCACTTT; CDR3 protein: CATSRDSGTGGSPLHF
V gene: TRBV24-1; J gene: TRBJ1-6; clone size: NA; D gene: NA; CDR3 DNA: TGTGCCACCAGTGGAAGAGGGGACAATTCACCCCTCCACTTT; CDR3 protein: CATSGRGDNSPLHF
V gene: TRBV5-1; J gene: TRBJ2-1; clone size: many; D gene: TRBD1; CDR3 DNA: TGCGCCAGCAGCAGAGAAAGACAGGGTGTCTACAATGAGCAGTTCTTC; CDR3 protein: CASSRERQGVYNEQFF
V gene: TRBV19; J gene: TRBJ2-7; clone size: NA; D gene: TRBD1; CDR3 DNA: TGTGCCAGTAGTAATTCCGGGACAGGGATAAGCGAGCAGTACTTC; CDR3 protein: CASSNSGTGISEQYF
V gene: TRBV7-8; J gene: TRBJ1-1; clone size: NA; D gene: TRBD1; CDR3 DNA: TGTGCCAGCAGCTTAGAGGGGGCCGGCACTGAAGCTTTCTTT; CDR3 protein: CASSLEGAGTEAFF
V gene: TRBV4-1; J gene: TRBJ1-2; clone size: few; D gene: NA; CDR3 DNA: TGCGCCAGCAGCCAAGACGGGGTTCGCTCCTCCTATGGCTACACCTTC; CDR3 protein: CASSQDGVRSSYGYTF
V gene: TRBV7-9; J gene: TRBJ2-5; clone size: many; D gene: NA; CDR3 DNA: TGTGCCAGCAGCTCTGCTCGCCAGGGCGAGACCCAGTACTTC; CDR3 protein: CASSSARQGETQYF
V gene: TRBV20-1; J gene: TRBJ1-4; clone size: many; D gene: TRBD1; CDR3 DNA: TGCAGTGCTGGGGGGACAGCCGATTTTAATGAAAAACTGTTTTTT; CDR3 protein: CSAGGTADFNEKLFF
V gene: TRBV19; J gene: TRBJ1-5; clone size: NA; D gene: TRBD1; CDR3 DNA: TGTGCCAGTAACCCCGGGACAGGGGGGTATCAGCCCCAGCATTTT; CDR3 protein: CASNPGTGGYQPQHF
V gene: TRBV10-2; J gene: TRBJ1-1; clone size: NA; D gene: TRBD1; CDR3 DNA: TGCGCCAGCAGTGAGATTACCGGGACAGACACTGAAGCTTTCTTT; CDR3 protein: CASSEITGTDTEAFF
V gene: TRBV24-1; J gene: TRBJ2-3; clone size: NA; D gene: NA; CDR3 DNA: TGTGCCACCAGTAATTCGACAGCCACAGATACGCAGTGTTTT; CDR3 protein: CATSNSTATDTQCF
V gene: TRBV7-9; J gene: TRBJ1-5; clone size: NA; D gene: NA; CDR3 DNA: TGTGCCAGCAGCCCGGAGCTGAATCAGCCCCAGCATTTT; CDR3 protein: CASSPELNQPQHF
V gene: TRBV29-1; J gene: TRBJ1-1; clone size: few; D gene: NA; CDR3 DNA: TGCAGCGTTGGAGTTCCAGGGGCAACGGAAGCTTTCTTT; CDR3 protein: CSVGVPGATEAFF
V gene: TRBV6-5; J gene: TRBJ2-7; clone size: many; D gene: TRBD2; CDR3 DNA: TGTGCCACATCCCTAGCGGGCCCCTACGAGCAGTACTTC; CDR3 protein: CATSLAGPYEQYF
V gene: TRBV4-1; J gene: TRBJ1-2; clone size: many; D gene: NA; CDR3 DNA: TGCGCCAGCAGCCAAGAAAAGGACAGCAAAGGCTACACCTTC; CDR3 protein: CASSQEKDSKGYTF
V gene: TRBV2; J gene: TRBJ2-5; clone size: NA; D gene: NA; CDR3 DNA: TGTGCCAGCAGTGAAGCGCTTGGGTACCAAGAGACCCAGTACTTC; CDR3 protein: CASSEALGYQETQYF
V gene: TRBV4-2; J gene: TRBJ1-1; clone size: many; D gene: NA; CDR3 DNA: TGTGCCAGCAGCCGCGGCGATCGGGTGGGGGGCACTGAAGCTTTCTTT; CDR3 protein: CASSRGDRVGGTEAFF
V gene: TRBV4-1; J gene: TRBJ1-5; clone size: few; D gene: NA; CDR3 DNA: TGCGCCAGCAGCCAAGAGGGCAGCAATAGCAATCAGCCCCAGCATTTT; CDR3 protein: CASSQEGSNSNQPQHF
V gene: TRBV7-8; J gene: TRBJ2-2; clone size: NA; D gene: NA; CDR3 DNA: TGTGCCAGCAGCTTAGCTAGAGTGACGGCGTCCGGGGAGCTGTTTTTT; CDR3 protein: CASSLARVTASGELFF
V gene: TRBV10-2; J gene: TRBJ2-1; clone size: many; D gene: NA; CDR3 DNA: TGCGCCAGCTATGACGGAGGCAGGAATGAGCAGTTCTTC; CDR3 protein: CASYDGGRNEQFF
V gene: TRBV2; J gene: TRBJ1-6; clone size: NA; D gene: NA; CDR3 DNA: TGTGCCAGCAGTGTTCAGACGGACTCACCCCTCCACTTT; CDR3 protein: CASSVQTDSPLHF
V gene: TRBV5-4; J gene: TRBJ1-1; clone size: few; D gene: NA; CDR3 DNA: TGTGCCAGCAGCCTCGGAGGGGCGGCAGCTGAAGCTTTCTTT; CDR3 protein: CASSLGGAAAEAFF
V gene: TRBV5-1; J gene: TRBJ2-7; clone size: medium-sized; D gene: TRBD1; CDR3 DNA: TGCGCCAGCAGCCCGTGGGACAGGCGCACCTACGAGCAGTACTTC; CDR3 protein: CASSPWDRRTYEQYF
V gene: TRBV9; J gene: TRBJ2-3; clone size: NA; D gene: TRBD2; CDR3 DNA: TGTGCCAGCAGCGAGGGACTAGCGGGAGGGCGGGCTGGAGATACGCAGTATTTT; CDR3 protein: CASSEGLAGGRAGDTQYF
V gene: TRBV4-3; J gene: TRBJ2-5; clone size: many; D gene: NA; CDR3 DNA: TGCGCCAGCAGCCAAGATAGGGAATTTCAAGAGACCCAGTACTTC; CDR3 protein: CASSQDREFQETQYF
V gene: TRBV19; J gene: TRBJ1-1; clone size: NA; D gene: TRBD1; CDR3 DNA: TGTGCCAGTAGTCCGGGACAGGGGATGGCTGAAGCTTTCTTT; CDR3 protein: CASSPGQGMAEAFF
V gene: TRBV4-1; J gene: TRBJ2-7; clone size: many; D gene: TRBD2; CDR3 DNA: TGCGCCAGCAGCCAAGAGGATAGAACTAGCGGGAGCCACGAGCAGTACTTC; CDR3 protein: CASSQEDRTSGSHEQYF
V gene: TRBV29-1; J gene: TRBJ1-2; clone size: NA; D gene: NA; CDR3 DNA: TGCAGCGTTGACTGGAGGGGACTCTATGGCTACACCTTC; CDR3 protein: CSVDWRGLYGYTF
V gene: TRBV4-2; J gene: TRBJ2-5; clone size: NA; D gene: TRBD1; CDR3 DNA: TGTGCCAGCAGCCAAGAAGTCGGGACAGGGACTCGGGAGACCCAGTACTTC; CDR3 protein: CASSQEVGTGTRETQYF
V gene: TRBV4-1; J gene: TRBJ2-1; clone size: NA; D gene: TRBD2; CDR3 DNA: TGCGCCAGCAGCCAAGATCCGGGGGAGGGGTCCTACAATGAGCAGTTCTTC; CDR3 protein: CASSQDPGEGSYNEQFF
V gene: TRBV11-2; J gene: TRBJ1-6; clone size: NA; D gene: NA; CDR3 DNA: TGTGCCAGCAGCTTAGCGGTCAGGGGTGCTTCACCCCTCCACTTT; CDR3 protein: CASSLAVRGASPLHF
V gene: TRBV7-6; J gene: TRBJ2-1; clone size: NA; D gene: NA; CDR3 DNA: TGTGCCAGCAGCTTAGACGGCGGGGCCGTAGAGCAGTTCTTC; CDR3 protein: CASSLDGGAVEQFF
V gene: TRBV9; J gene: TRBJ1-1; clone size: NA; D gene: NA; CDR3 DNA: TGTGCCAGCAGCGCAGGGTCTAACACTGAAGCTTTCTTT; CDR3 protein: CASSAGSNTEAFF
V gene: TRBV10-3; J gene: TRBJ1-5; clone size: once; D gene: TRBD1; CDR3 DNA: TGTGCCAGCAGTCATGACAGGGGTAGCAATCAGCCCCAGCATTTT; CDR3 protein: CASSHDRGSNQPQHF
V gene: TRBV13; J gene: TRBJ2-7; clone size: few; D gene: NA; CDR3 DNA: TGTGCCAGCAGCTTACGAGGACACTACGAGCAGTACTTC; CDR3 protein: CASSLRGHYEQYF
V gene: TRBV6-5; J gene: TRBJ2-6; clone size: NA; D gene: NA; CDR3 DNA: TGTGCCAGCAGTTACTCGATCCGTAAATCTGGGGCCAACGTCCTGACTTTC; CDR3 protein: CASSYSIRKSGANVLTF
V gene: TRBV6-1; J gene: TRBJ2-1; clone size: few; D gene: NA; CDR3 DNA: TGTGCCAGCACCCTAACCTACCTCTCCTACAATGAGCAGTTCTTC; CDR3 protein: CASTLTYLSYNEQFF
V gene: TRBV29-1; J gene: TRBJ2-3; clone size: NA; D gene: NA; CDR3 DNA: TGCAGCGTTATGCGGCCAGATACGCAGTATTTT; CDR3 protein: CSVMRPDTQYF
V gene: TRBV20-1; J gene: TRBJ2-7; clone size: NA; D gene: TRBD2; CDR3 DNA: TGCAGTGCTAGAGGGACTAGCTACGAGCAGTACTTC; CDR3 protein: CSARGTSYEQYF
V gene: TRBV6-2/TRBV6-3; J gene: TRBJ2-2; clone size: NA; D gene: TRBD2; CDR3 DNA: TGTGCCAGCAGTTATACCGGTAGCGGGACCGGGGAGCTGTTTTTT; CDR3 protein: CASSYTGSGTGELFF
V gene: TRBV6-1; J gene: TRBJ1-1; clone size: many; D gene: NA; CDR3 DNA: TGTGCCAGCAGCCGGGATCTACGACCTCCTCATGAAGAAGCTTTCTTT; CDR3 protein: CASSRDLRPPHEEAFF
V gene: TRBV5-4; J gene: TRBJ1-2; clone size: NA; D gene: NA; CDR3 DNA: TGTGCCAGCAGCTTGGCGGGACGGGGGGCGTCTTATGGCTACACCTTC; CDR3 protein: CASSLAGRGASYGYTF
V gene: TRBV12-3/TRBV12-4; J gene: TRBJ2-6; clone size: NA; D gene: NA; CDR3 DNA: TGTGCCAGCAGTGAACCGAGACTAGGTTTCGTCCTGACTTTC; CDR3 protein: CASSEPRLGFVLTF
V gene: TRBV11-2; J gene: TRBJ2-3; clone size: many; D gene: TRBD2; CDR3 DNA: TGTGCCAGCAGCCCCGGACTAGCGGCTCTTGTAGATACGCAGTATTTT; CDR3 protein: CASSPGLAALVDTQYF
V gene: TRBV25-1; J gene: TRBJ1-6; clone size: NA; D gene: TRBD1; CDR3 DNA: TGTGCCAGCAGTGAATCCCCCGCGGACAGGGAGGGCTCACCCCTCCACTTT; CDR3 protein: CASSESPADREGSPLHF
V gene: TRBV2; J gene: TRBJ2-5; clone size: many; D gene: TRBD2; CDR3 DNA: TGTGTCAGCAATATTGTGCGGGAGGGGGAGACCCAGTACTTC; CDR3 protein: CVSNIVREGETQYF
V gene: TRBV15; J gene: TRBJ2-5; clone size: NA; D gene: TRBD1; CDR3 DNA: TGTGCCACCAGCAGGTGGGACAGGGGTCAAGAGACCCAGTACTTC; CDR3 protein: CATSRWDRGQETQYF
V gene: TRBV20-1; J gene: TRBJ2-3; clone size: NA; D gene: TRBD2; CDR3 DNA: TGCAGTGCTAGCCAACCCAGAGCGGGAGGGCGGGCTGGAGATACGCAGTATTTT; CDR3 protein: CSASQPRAGGRAGDTQYF
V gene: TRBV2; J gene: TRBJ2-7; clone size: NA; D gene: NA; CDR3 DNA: TGTGCCAGCAGTGGGATCTACGTTGAGCAGTACTTC; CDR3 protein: CASSGIYVEQYF
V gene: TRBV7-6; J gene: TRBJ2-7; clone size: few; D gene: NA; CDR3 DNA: TGTGCCAGCAGCTTAGCTTCAGGTTCCTACGAGCAGTACTTC; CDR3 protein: CASSLASGSYEQYF
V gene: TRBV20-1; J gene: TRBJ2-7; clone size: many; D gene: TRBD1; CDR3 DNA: TGCAGTGCTAGAATAACAGGGGAACAGCAGTACTTC; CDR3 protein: CSARITGEQQYF